The entry below gives a single TCR beta chain sequence along with its context. Its antigen remains unidentified. Unique molecular identifiers featured in each of the TCR beta cDNA libraries. Each CDR3 protein gets one entry after TCRdb re-called the PCR reads with MiXCR. This sample carries around 500,000 distinct CDR3 sequences, approximately 34% of them seen once, and the ten largest clones take 6%. This CDR3 region has 15 residues. Germline CDR1 is SEHNR and CDR2 is FQNEAQ (reference sequence). Unmatched junction bases numbered 6, after V lost 2 bases and J lost 6 bases. This sample was included in a study of post-analysis software for immune sequencing data. Study results and caveats: With TRBV5-6, TRBV5-1 and TRBV20-1 included, several TRBV segments were more frequent in patients than in controls.

This TCR derives from a girl between 2 and 17 years old with multiple sclerosis. What was sequenced was blood. The genes are TRBV7-9 and TRBJ2-3; 9 nucleotides agree with TRBD2. The CDR3 DNA reads TGTGCCAGCAGCTTACGGCCTAGCGGGGCTGATACGCAGTATTTT. Translating gives CASSLRPSGADTQYF.